These 22 T cell receptor beta chains share one sample of origin, sequenced in a study of post-analysis software for immune sequencing data. TCR beta libraries were prepared from cDNA with unique molecular identifiers. One entry per CDR3 protein, called by TCRdb with MiXCR from the PCR reads. The sample lists hundreds of thousands of distinct CDR3 sequences; approximately 46% were seen once. For these receptors, no antigen is known. Study conclusions and caveats: Patients used several TRBV segments, including TRBV5-6, TRBV5-1 and TRBV20-1, more often than controls.

Sequenced sample: blood. Receptors originate from a girl aged 5 to 17 with multiple sclerosis.

The rearrangement links TRBV20-1 to TRBJ1-5; D is possibly TRBD1 (6 bases). The CDR3 spans 13 residues. Germline V lookup: CDR1 DFQATT, CDR2 SNEGSKA (reference sequence). Trimming cost V 7 bases and J 2 bases, with 12 bases left between them. The CDR3 DNA reads as TGCAGTGGGAAGCAGGGGCGCAATCAGCCCCAGCATTTT. This sequence encodes CSGKQGRNQPQHF.

V and J are TRBV3-1 and TRBJ2-1; 8 bases fit TRBD2. V shed 0 bases, J shed 2 bases, and the junction held 0 bases outside the gene matches. Germline loops: CDR1 LGHDT, CDR2 YNNKEL (reference sequence). CDR3 length equals 15 residues. CDR3 in DNA: TGTGCCAGCAGCCAAGAAGCGGGAGCCTACAATGAGCAGTTCTTC. Translation: CASSQEAGAYNEQFF.

Turning to this clonotype: Just one base apart from a much larger clone, this may be a read error. The chain carries TRBV7-8 and TRBJ2-6; maybe TRBD1 (5 bases). Germline V gene lookup returns CDR1 SGHVS and CDR2 FQNEAQ. The CDR3 runs to 15 residues. In DNA, the CDR3 is TGTGCCAGCAGCTTAGAGGTACCTGGGGCCAACGTCCGGACTTTC. Its translation: CASSLEVPGANVRTF.

The chain is built from TRBV5-1 and TRBJ1-4; 7 nucleotides match TRBD1. This CDR3 has 14 amino acids. After removal of 4 bases from V and 8 bases from J, the junction contained 8 bases not matched to a gene. Germline V gene sequence: CDR1 SGHRS, CDR2 YFSETQ. CDR3 sequence reads: CASSRRDRNEKLFF. The CDR3 DNA reads TGCGCCAGCAGCCGGAGGGACAGAAACGAAAAACTGTTTTTT.

V usage is TRBV28 and J usage is TRBJ1-1; D remains unclear. Deletions cut 3 bases from V and 1 base from J, with 6 bases between. The CDR3 sequence is 13 residues long. Looked up from germline, CDR1 is MDHEN and CDR2 is SYDVKM. CDR3 bases: TGTGCCAGCAGTTTCTTGAAGAACACTGAAGCTTTCTTT. It translates to CASSFLKNTEAFF.

The rearrangement uses TRBV4-1 and TRBJ2-1, with TRBD2 as a possible D gene (5 bases). This CDR3 contains 16 residues. Germline V gene lookup returns CDR1 MGHRA and CDR2 YSYEKL. V was trimmed by 0 bases and J by 8 bases, leaving 17 bases between them. The CDR3 region is CASSQDAGLGSDEQFF. CDR3 coding DNA: TGCGCCAGCAGCCAAGACGCAGGACTTGGAAGCGATGAGCAGTTCTTC.

This clonotype has a single count. This rearrangement joins TRBV2 to TRBJ2-5, with D uncertain. Trimming shortened V by 6 bases and J by 1 base, and 9 bases separated the two germline ends. The CDR3 has 13 residues. Germline V lookup: CDR1 SNHLY, CDR2 FYNNEI. CDR3 protein: CASRNGPQETQYF. In DNA, the CDR3 is TGTGCCAGCAGAAACGGTCCCCAAGAGACCCAGTACTTC.

This chain uses TRBV12-3 or TRBV12-4 with TRBJ2-3, with D unresolved. V lost 3 bases and J lost 1, with 8 bases in between. The CDR3 consists of 14 residues. CDR3 region: CASSFGSGTDTQYF. DNA for the CDR3: TGTGCCAGCAGTTTTGGCTCGGGCACAGATACGCAGTATTTT.

The chain couples TRBV29-1 to TRBJ2-7; the D gene is possibly TRBD1 (5 bases). Germline V gene data show CDR1 as SQVTM and CDR2 as ANQGSEA. V shed 5 bases and J shed 7 bases, with 9 bases lying between them. This CDR3 is built from 10 residues. The chain's CDR3 is CSVNQGEQYF. CDR3 nucleotide sequence: TGCAGCGTTAATCAGGGTGAGCAGTACTTC.

The genes are TRBV12-3 or TRBV12-4 and TRBJ2-3; D unresolved. The V end lost 3 bases, the J end lost 6 bases, and 16 bases lay between the germline ends. CDR3 length: 15 residues. DNA for the CDR3: TGTGCCAGCAGTTTGGGAACAGTTCACCCCGATACGCAGTATTTT. Residues: CASSLGTVHPDTQYF.

The genes are TRBV6-2 or TRBV6-3 and TRBJ2-3; D is unclear. V lost 2 bases and J 0 bases, leaving 6 bases between the germline ends. CDR1 MNHEY and CDR2 SVGEGT come from the germline V gene. This CDR3 comprises 14 residues. The CDR3 nucleotides read TGTGCCAGCAGTTACGAGGACAGCACAGATACGCAGTATTTT. This gives the protein CASSYEDSTDTQYF.

The V gene is TRBV12-5, the J gene TRBJ2-5, with 7 bases identical to TRBD1. After removal of 5 bases from V and 1 base from J, the junction contained 1 base not matched to a gene. The CDR3 runs 13 residues. From germline, CDR1 is LGHNT and CDR2 FRNRAP. Here the CDR3 reads CASGRDSQETQYF. As DNA, the CDR3 is TGTGCTAGTGGTCGGGACAGCCAAGAGACCCAGTACTTC.

The sample holds a few counts of this clonotype. This chain uses TRBV5-1 with TRBJ2-7, with D unclear. The CDR3 is 12 residues long. V lost 0 bases and J lost 6, with 7 bases in between. CDR1 is SGHRS, CDR2 YFSETQ, per germline. The CDR3 loop reads CASSLAQSEQYF. The CDR3 DNA reads TGCGCCAGCAGCTTGGCACAAAGCGAGCAGTACTTC. Supplemented by reference TRBV5-1 and TRBJ2-7, the full variable domain reads KAGVTQTPRYLIKTRGQQVTLSCSPISGHRSVSWYQQTPGQGLQFLFEYFSETQRNKGNFPGRFSGRQFSNSRSEMNVSTLELGDSALYLCASSLAQSEQYFGPGTRLTVT.

This clonotype was observed a handful of times. The genes are TRBV20-1 and TRBJ2-7, with TRBD2 matching 7 bases. The CDR3 loop spans 16 amino acids. Trimming cost V 1 base and J 4 bases; bases outside gene matches: 13. The germline V gene has CDR1 DFQATT and CDR2 SNEGSKA (reference sequence). The CDR3 nucleotides read TGCAGTGCTAGAGCCGTAGACGGAGCGGGACGTTACGAGCAGTACTTC. Protein: CSARAVDGAGRYEQYF.

CDR3: CASSRWTGVGYEQYF. CDR3 nucleotides: TGTGCCAGCAGTCGATGGACAGGGGTGGGCTACGAGCAGTACTTC. The chain carries TRBV12-3 or TRBV12-4 and TRBJ2-7; 9 bases line up with TRBD1. This CDR3 spans 15 amino acids. Trimming removed 5 bases from V and 3 bases from J; junction bases left unmatched: 8.

The gene calls are TRBV28 and TRBJ2-5; D remains unclear. The CDR3 runs 14 residues. The V gene lost 4 bases and the J gene lost 0 bases, with 9 bases spanning the gap. Germline assignment: CDR1 MDHEN and CDR2 SYDVKM. CDR3 sequence reads: CASSSFTDQETQYF. The CDR3 region has the DNA TGTGCCAGCAGTTCCTTTACAGACCAAGAGACCCAGTACTTC.

The chain recombines TRBV9 with TRBJ2-7, with 9 positions matching TRBD1. Unmatched junction bases numbered 9, after V lost 3 bases and J lost 5 bases. The germline V gene encodes CDR1 SGDLS and CDR2 YYNGEE. The CDR3 extends over 15 amino acids. CDR3 protein: CASSATGTGTHEQYF. The CDR3 DNA reads TGTGCCAGCAGCGCTACCGGGACAGGGACCCACGAGCAGTACTTC.

This clonotype has a handful of counts. In nucleotides, the CDR3 is TGTGCCAGCAGCTTAGGGTCCCCAACTAATGAAAAACTGTTTTTT. Protein: CASSLGSPTNEKLFF. V is TRBV7-9 and J is TRBJ1-4; D is undetermined. The CDR3 totals 15 residues. Trimming cost V 1 base and J 0 bases, with 6 bases left between them. Germline V lookup: CDR1 SEHNR, CDR2 FQNEAQ (reference sequence).

This clonotype was found a few times. V is TRBV28 and J is TRBJ2-1; TRBD1 aligns across 8 bases. Trimming cost V 6 bases and J 8 bases; bases outside gene matches: 15. Germline assignment: CDR1 MDHEN and CDR2 SYDVKM. This CDR3 is built from 16 residues. The CDR3 here is CASSQDRAREIDEQFF. The CDR3 DNA reads TGTGCCAGCAGCCAGGACAGGGCCCGGGAGATCGATGAGCAGTTCTTC.

This clonotype turned up a few times. This chain joins TRBV20-1 and TRBJ2-1; 11 bases are shared with TRBD2. The junction had 5 bases not matched to a gene; V was cut back by 6 bases and J by 4 bases. The CDR3 totals 14 residues. CDR1 and CDR2 (germline): DFQATT, SNEGSKA (reference sequence). DNA for the CDR3: TGCAGTGCGGAGACTAGCGGGATTTACAATGAGCAGTTCTTC. It codes for CSAETSGIYNEQFF.

The chain recombines TRBV7-3 with TRBJ2-2; TRBD2 matches at 14 bases. Looked up from germline, CDR1 is SGHTA and CDR2 is FQGTGA. The CDR3 loop spans 18 amino acids. With V trimmed by 6 bases and J by 7 bases, 13 bases remained unmatched. The CDR3 sequence: CASRKGLAGGQEFGELFF. CDR3 nucleotides: TGTGCCAGCAGGAAAGGACTAGCGGGAGGACAAGAATTCGGGGAGCTGTTTTTT.

Concerning this clonotype: A read error may produce the germline difference seen at one junction end. CDR3 amino acids: CASNLNRPGVTDAQYF. The CDR3 coding sequence is TGTGCCAGCAATTTGAATCGGCCAGGGGTAACAGATGCGCAGTATTTT. The V call is TRBV12-3 or TRBV12-4, the J call TRBJ2-3, with a tentative D call TRBD1 (6 bases). The CDR3 loop spans 16 amino acids.